Listed here are 15 T cell receptor beta chains from one sample, sequenced in a study of radiotherapy plus CTLA-4 blockade in lung cancer (dated by TCRdb to 2017 to 2018). Library generation was performed with the immunoSEQ multiplex PCR assay. The table comes from immuneACCESS by way of TCRdb, which keeps in-frame sequences with V and J called. Part of the clones is missing from these tables; in studies checked, under half for an unresolved V gene and the rest for unknown reasons. The sample table contains roughly 45,000 clones; only one count was recorded for around 63% of them. Together, the top ten hold 18% of the sample. The sample in question was peripheral blood, obtained from a patient treated with radiotherapy plus ipilimumab. Receptor source: a human donor with non-small cell lung cancer who had a partial response to radiotherapy plus ipilimumab.

V is TRBV6-5 and J is TRBJ2-5; 9 nucleotides align to TRBD1. Germline lookup yields CDR1 MNHEY and CDR2 SVGAGI. The ends lost 4 bases at V and 3 bases at J; junction bases unmatched: 3. This CDR3 is built from 14 residues. The DNA for the CDR3 is TGTGCCAGCAGTTTGGACAGGGGAAAAGAGACCCAGTACTTC. This sequence encodes CASSLDRGKETQYF.

This rearrangement joins TRBV9 to TRBJ1-5, with TRBD1 as a possible D gene (5 bases). V gave up 0 bases and J gave up 7 bases, with 8 bases separating them. Germline assignment: CDR1 SGDLS and CDR2 YYNGEE. The CDR3 spans 13 residues. CDR3 in DNA: TGTGCCAGCAGCGTAGGGGGGGGACAGCCCCAGCATTTT. Its protein product is CASSVGGGQPQHF.

The chain couples TRBV4-3 to TRBJ2-7; D may be TRBD1 (6 bases). V dropped 0 bases and J dropped 3 bases, with 15 bases sitting between them. In germline, CDR1 is LGHNA, CDR2 YSLEER. This CDR3 comprises 16 residues. CDR3 region: CASSQEAGATYYEQYF. The CDR3 DNA follows: TGCGCCAGCAGCCAAGAGGCAGGGGCCACTTACTACGAGCAGTACTTC.

The J gene is TRBJ1-4, the V gene TRBV10-3, with 8 bases fitting TRBD1. CDR1 ENHRY and CDR2 SYGVKD come from the germline V gene. The CDR3 has 15 residues. V shed 2 bases, J shed 3 bases, and the junction held 2 bases outside the gene matches. The CDR3 spells CAISEGTGPNEKLFF. As DNA, the CDR3 is TGTGCCATCAGTGAGGGGACAGGCCCTAATGAAAAACTGTTTTTT.

The rearrangement links TRBV2 to TRBJ2-7; possible D gene TRBD2, 5 bases. The length of the CDR3 is 11 residues. Germline-derived CDR1 and CDR2 are SNHLY and FYNNEI. V lost 6 bases to trimming and J lost 3 bases, with 6 bases between them. The DNA for the CDR3 is TGTGCCAGCAGCGGGGTCTACGAGCAGTACTTC. It codes for CASSGVYEQYF.

The chain has TRBV7-2 and TRBJ1-4; D is possibly TRBD1 (5 bases). V was clipped by 3 bases and J by 8 bases, with 10 bases between them. This CDR3 spans 13 amino acids. The germline gives CDR1 SGHTA, CDR2 FQGNSA. For the CDR3, the DNA is TGTGCCAGCAGCTTCGGGGGTGGAGAAAAACTGTTTTTT. Its protein product is CASSFGGGEKLFF.

The CDR3 bases are TGTGCCAGCAGCTTACTCCTCGGAGAGGAAAAACTGTTTTTT. This encodes CASSLLLGEEKLFF. The chain employs TRBV7-6 and TRBJ1-4; D gene ambiguous. This CDR3 has 14 amino acids. Trimming took 2 bases from V and 8 from J, leaving 12 bases between them. CDR1 and CDR2 from the germline V gene are SGHVS and FNYEAQ. Looking up the rest from reference TRBV7-6 and TRBJ1-4 gives the full variable domain: GAGVSQSPRYKVTKRGQDVALRCDPISGHVSLYWYRQALGQGPEFLTYFNYEAQQDKSGLPNDRFSAERPEGSISTLTIQRTEQRDSAMYRCASSLLLGEEKLFFGSGTQLSVL.

This chain joins TRBV27 and TRBJ2-7; 7 positions match TRBD1. The V segment lost 6 bases and the J segment 4 bases; nucleotides outside the gene matches: 15. The CDR3 is 16 amino acids. Looked up from germline, CDR1 is MNHEY and CDR2 is SMNVEV (reference sequence). CDR3 nucleotide sequence: TGTGCCAGCAGCGCAAGTACAGGGGCAATAGTTTACGAGCAGTACTTC. This codes for CASSASTGAIVYEQYF.

The chain has TRBV15 and TRBJ2-7; D is unclear. V was clipped by 1 base and J by 0 bases, with 10 bases between them. Germline V gene data show CDR1 as LNHNV and CDR2 as YYDKDF (reference sequence). This CDR3 has 15 residues. Here the CDR3 DNA reads TGTGCCACCAGCAGAGGTCAGGAAAGCTCCTACGAGCAGTACTTC. Its translation is CATSRGQESSYEQYF. The whole variable domain, filled in from reference TRBV15 and TRBJ2-7, reads DAMVIQNPRYQVTQFGKPVTLSCSQTLNHNVMYWYQQKSSQAPKLLFHYYDKDFNNEADTPDNFQSRRPNTSFCFLDIRSPGLGDTAMYLCATSRGQESSYEQYFGPGTRLTVT.

The rearrangement joins TRBV7-6 to TRBJ2-7; D call uncertain. Trimming stripped 1 base from V and 3 bases from J, with 7 bases between. Germline V gene lookup returns CDR1 SGHVS and CDR2 FNYEAQ. The CDR3 runs to 13 residues. CDR3 amino acids: CASSLGPNYEQYF. In nucleotides, the CDR3 is TGTGCCAGCAGCTTAGGTCCCAACTACGAGCAGTACTTC.

The J gene is TRBJ2-5, the V gene TRBV6-1; D is perhaps TRBD2 (6 bases). TRBJ2-7 matches the DNA end more closely, so the J call is doubtful. Germline loops: CDR1 MNHNS, CDR2 SASEGT. The CDR3 sequence is 14 residues long. The CDR3 is CASTGGPRSYEQYF. The CDR3, as DNA: TGTGCCAGCACAGGAGGGCCAAGATCCTACGAGCAGTACTTC.

This rearrangement joins TRBV29-1 to TRBJ1-2; a possible D gene is TRBD1 (6 bases). The CDR3 totals 11 residues. Trimming removed 4 bases at V and 3 bases at J, with 6 bases between. Germline V CDR1 and CDR2: SQVTM, ANQGSEA. Written as DNA, the CDR3 is TGCAGCGTTGGACAGGACTATGGCTACACCTTC. Amino acids: CSVGQDYGYTF. The whole variable domain, remainder taken from reference TRBV29-1 and TRBJ1-2, is SAVISQKPSRDICQRGTSLTIQCQVDSQVTMMFWYRQQPGQSLTLIATANQGSEATYESGFVIDKFPISRPNLTFSTLTVSNMSPEDSSIYLCSVGQDYGYTFGSGTRLTVV.

V usage is TRBV7-8 and J usage is TRBJ2-2, with 11 positions matching TRBD2. The ends lost 3 bases at V and 4 bases at J; junction bases unmatched: 13. The CDR3 is 19 residues long. CDR1 and CDR2 (germline): SGHVS, FQNEAQ. CDR3 protein: CASSLIATSGEASTGELFF. For the CDR3, the DNA is TGTGCCAGCAGCTTGATCGCGACTAGCGGGGAAGCCAGCACCGGGGAGCTGTTTTTT.

The chain joins TRBV4-1 to TRBJ2-5, with 7 bases that match TRBD2. Germline loops: CDR1 MGHRA, CDR2 YSYEKL. This CDR3 comprises 17 residues. V shed 1 base, J shed 6 bases, and the junction held 14 bases outside the gene matches. The CDR3 DNA reads as TGCGCCAGCAGCCAAGGATACGGGACTACCGGGCAGAAGACCCAGTACTTC. Its protein product is CASSQGYGTTGQKTQYF.

The chain joins TRBV19 to TRBJ1-1; 7 nucleotides agree with TRBD1. V shed 3 bases and J 11 bases; nucleotides not matched to a gene: 9. The CDR3 totals 13 residues. Germline V gene sequence: CDR1 LNHDA, CDR2 SQIVND (reference sequence). CDR3 region: CASSIRGGASAFF. The CDR3 bases are TGTGCCAGTAGTATCCGAGGGGGCGCGTCGGCTTTCTTT.